A selection of T cell receptor beta chains follows, all from one sample in a study of shared clonotypes between healthy human individuals. Here immunoSEQ multiplex PCR was the method, and the copy in TCRdb shows in-frame clones only, minus some. In the table there are about 380,000 clones, 95% to 97% of which are singletons. The source material was memory CD8+ T cells sorted from blood. These receptors all stem from a man under 40 in good health. The CDR3 runs from the conserved cysteine through the conserved F or W. D genes are given only for firm matches. Expanded clones get a size class; other rows say once, few or many, or leave the size out.

TRBV5-6,NA,NA,TRBJ2-5,CASSLTGTAETQYF,TGTGCCAGCAGCTTGACAGGCACGGCAGAGACCCAGTACTTC
TRBV11-1,NA,NA,TRBJ2-7,CASSPSAGPAYEQYF,TGTGCCAGCAGCCCATCTGCGGGGCCCGCATACGAGCAGTACTTC
TRBV25-1,NA,NA,TRBJ1-1,CASSELKGLNTEAFF,TGTGCCAGCAGTGAACTGAAGGGTTTGAACACTGAAGCTTTCTTT
TRBV30,NA,NA,TRBJ1-4,CAWKRINEKLFF,TGTGCCTGGAAAAGGATTAATGAAAAACTGTTTTTT
TRBV7-2,TRBD2,NA,TRBJ2-2,CASSLVYGRVTGELFF,TGTGCCAGCAGCTTAGTTTACGGGAGGGTCACCGGGGAGCTGTTTTTT
TRBV6-4,NA,NA,TRBJ1-5,CASSDSSRGRDPQHF,TGTGCCAGCAGTGACTCCAGTCGAGGCCGAGATCCCCAGCATTTT
TRBV10-1,NA,NA,TRBJ2-7,CASSEAQGHEQYF,TGCGCCAGCAGTGAGGCACAGGGCCACGAGCAGTACTTC
TRBV5-6,NA,NA,TRBJ1-4,CASSLGQEIYEKLFF,TGTGCCAGCAGCTTAGGGCAGGAAATCTATGAAAAACTGTTTTTT
TRBV28,NA,NA,TRBJ2-7,CASSYTSYEQYF,TGTGCCAGCAGTTACACCTCCTACGAGCAGTACTTC
TRBV5-1,NA,NA,TRBJ2-1,CASSLPPLSPGLNHEQFF,TGCGCCAGCAGCTTGCCACCTCTCTCACCCGGTTTGAACCATGAGCAGTTCTTC
TRBV10-3,TRBD2,NA,TRBJ2-5,CAISESRERGETQYF,TGTGCCATCAGTGAGTCTCGGGAGCGGGGAGAGACCCAGTACTTC
TRBV2,TRBD1,NA,TRBJ1-4,CASSGQGTNEKLFF,TGTGCCAGCAGCGGACAGGGAACTAATGAAAAACTGTTTTTT
TRBV2,NA,once,TRBJ1-4,CASKDGEKLFF,TGTGCCAGCAAGGACGGTGAAAAACTGTTTTTT
TRBV4-1,NA,NA,TRBJ1-1,CASSQVSATEAFF,TGCGCCAGCAGCCAAGTCAGTGCTACTGAAGCTTTCTTT
TRBV2,TRBD2,NA,TRBJ2-3,CASSGRLAGMGYYATQYF,TGTGCCAGCAGCGGCCGACTAGCGGGGATGGGTTATTACGCTACGCAGTATTTT
TRBV4-1,TRBD1,NA,TRBJ1-2,CASSPGQGGYGYTF,TGCGCCAGCAGCCCGGGACAGGGGGGCTATGGCTACACCTTC
TRBV11-1,TRBD1,NA,TRBJ2-1,CASSLRDRSSYNEQFF,TGTGCCAGCAGCCTCCGGGACAGGAGCTCCTACAATGAGCAGTTCTTC
TRBV7-9,TRBD1,NA,TRBJ2-1,CASSLGTGVYNEQFF,TGTGCCAGCAGCTTAGGGACAGGGGTATACAATGAGCAGTTCTTC
TRBV6-1,NA,NA,TRBJ2-7,CASSERYHQISPWADIYGKQYF,TGTGCCAGCAGTGAAAGATACCATCAAATCTCACCTTGGGCTGATATTTATGGGAAGCAGTACTTC
TRBV10-3,TRBD2,NA,TRBJ2-1,CAIRRTSGPPSSYNEQFF,TGTGCCATCAGGAGGACTAGCGGGCCTCCAAGCTCCTACAATGAGCAGTTCTTC
TRBV10-1,TRBD2,NA,TRBJ2-1,CASGTTYNEQFF,TGCGCCAGCGGGACTACCTACAATGAGCAGTTCTTC
TRBV6-5,NA,NA,TRBJ2-7,CASSATGSPYEQYF,TGTGCCAGCAGTGCAACAGGGTCACCCTACGAGCAGTACTTC
TRBV10-3,TRBD2,NA,TRBJ2-3,CAISVGGTSQDTQYF,TGTGCCATCAGTGTTGGGGGGACTAGCCAAGATACGCAGTATTTT
TRBV7-2,NA,NA,TRBJ2-1,CASSLDYSYNEQFF,TGTGCCAGCAGCCTAGACTACTCCTACAATGAGCAGTTCTTC
TRBV28,NA,NA,TRBJ1-2,CASSLYGYTF,TGTGCCAGCAGTTTATATGGCTACACCTTC
TRBV30,NA,few,TRBJ1-1,CAWSVNTEAFF,TGTGCCTGGAGTGTCAACACTGAAGCTTTCTTT
TRBV4-2,NA,once,TRBJ2-1,CASSQGRIDASYEQFF,TGTGCCAGCAGCCAAGGAAGGATCGACGCGAGCTATGAGCAGTTCTTC
TRBV15,NA,NA,TRBJ2-1,CATSRELAPGDNEQFF,TGTGCCACCAGCAGAGAATTGGCGCCCGGGGACAATGAGCAGTTCTTC
TRBV5-6,TRBD1,NA,TRBJ1-1,CASNLIQGTGTEAFF,TGTGCCAGCAACCTTATACAGGGGACGGGGACTGAAGCTTTCTTT
TRBV29-1,TRBD2,once,TRBJ2-7,CSVRTSGRIYEQYF,TGCAGCGTACGGACTAGCGGGAGGATTTACGAGCAGTACTTC
TRBV30,TRBD1,NA,TRBJ2-7,CAWSVDRGGYEQYF,TGTGCCTGGAGTGTGGACAGGGGAGGCTACGAGCAGTACTTC
TRBV7-2,NA,NA,TRBJ2-1,CASSLSAAYNEQFF,TGTGCCAGCAGCTTATCAGCGGCGTACAATGAGCAGTTCTTC
TRBV11-3,NA,NA,TRBJ2-1,CASSLPGTWLYEQFF,TGTGCCAGCAGCCTACCCGGGACTTGGCTTTATGAGCAGTTCTTC
TRBV10-1,TRBD1,NA,TRBJ2-3,CASPRDRRTDTQYF,TGCGCCAGCCCTCGGGACAGGCGCACAGATACGCAGTATTTT
TRBV27,NA,NA,TRBJ1-1,CASSFRAGVTEAFF,TGTGCCAGCAGTTTTAGGGCCGGTGTTACTGAAGCTTTCTTT
TRBV5-6,TRBD2,NA,TRBJ2-7,CASSPKTSGPYEQYF,TGTGCCAGCAGCCCTAAGACTAGCGGACCCTACGAGCAGTACTTC
TRBV19,NA,NA,TRBJ2-2,CASSIRQNTGELFF,TGTGCCAGTAGTATAAGGCAGAACACCGGGGAGCTGTTTTTT
TRBV27,TRBD1,NA,TRBJ2-5,CASSLGTGVAETQYF,TGTGCCAGCAGTCTCGGGACAGGGGTCGCGGAGACCCAGTACTTC